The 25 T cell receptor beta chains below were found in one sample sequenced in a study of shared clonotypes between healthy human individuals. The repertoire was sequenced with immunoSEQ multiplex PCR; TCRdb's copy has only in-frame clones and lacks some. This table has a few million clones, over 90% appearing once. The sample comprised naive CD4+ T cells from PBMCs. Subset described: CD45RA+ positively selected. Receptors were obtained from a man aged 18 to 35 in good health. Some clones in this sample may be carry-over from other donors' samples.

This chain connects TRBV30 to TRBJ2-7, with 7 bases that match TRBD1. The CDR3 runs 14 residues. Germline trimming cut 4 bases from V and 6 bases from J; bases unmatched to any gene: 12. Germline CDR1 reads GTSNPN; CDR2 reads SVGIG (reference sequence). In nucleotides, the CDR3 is TGTGCCTGGAACTTGCGGGTCGGACAGGTCGAGCAGTACTTC. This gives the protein CAWNLRVGQVEQYF. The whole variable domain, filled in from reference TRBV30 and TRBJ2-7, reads SQTIHQWPATLVQPVGSPLSLECTVEGTSNPNLYWYRQAAGRGLQLLFYSVGIGQISSEVPQNLSASRPQDRQFILSSKKLLLSDSGFYLCAWNLRVGQVEQYFGPGTRLTVT.

The CDR3 reads CASRTRQEPYNEQFF. The CDR3 DNA follows: TGTGCCAGCAGAACCCGACAGGAACCCTACAATGAGCAGTTCTTC. The chain uses TRBV21-1 and TRBJ2-1; TRBD1, as called in the table, went unchecked against the DNA. TRBV21-1 is marked as a pseudogene. The CDR3 totals 15 residues.

This CDR3 reads CASSLYSAGESQYF. Written as DNA, the CDR3 is TGCGCCAGCAGCTTGTATTCGGCAGGGGAGTCGCAGTATTTT. The chain recombines TRBV5-1 with TRBJ2-3; D is perhaps TRBD1 (6 bases). CDR1 SGHRS and CDR2 YFSETQ come from the germline V gene. Trimming removed 1 base at V and 10 bases at J, with 16 bases between. The CDR3 contains 14 residues.

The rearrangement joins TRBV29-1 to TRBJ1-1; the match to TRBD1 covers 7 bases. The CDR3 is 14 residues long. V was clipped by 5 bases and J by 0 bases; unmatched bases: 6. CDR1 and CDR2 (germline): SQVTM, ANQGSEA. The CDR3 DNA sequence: TGCAGCGTTAAGGGACAGACCATGAACACTGAAGCTTTCTTT. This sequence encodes CSVKGQTMNTEAFF. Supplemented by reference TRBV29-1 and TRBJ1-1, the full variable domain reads SAVISQKPSRDICQRGTSLTIQCQVDSQVTMMFWYRQQPGQSLTLIATANQGSEATYESGFVIDKFPISRPNLTFSTLTVSNMSPEDSSIYLCSVKGQTMNTEAFFGQGTRLTVV.

The CDR3 nucleotides are TGTGCCAGCAGCGGTGGACAGGGGTACCACGAGCAGTACTTC. Protein: CASSGGQGYHEQYF. This sequence joins TRBV9 and TRBJ2-7; 9 bases are shared with TRBD1. Germline V gene sequence: CDR1 SGDLS, CDR2 YYNGEE. V lost 3 bases to trimming and J lost 5 bases; unmatched junction nucleotides: 6. The CDR3 is 14 residues long.

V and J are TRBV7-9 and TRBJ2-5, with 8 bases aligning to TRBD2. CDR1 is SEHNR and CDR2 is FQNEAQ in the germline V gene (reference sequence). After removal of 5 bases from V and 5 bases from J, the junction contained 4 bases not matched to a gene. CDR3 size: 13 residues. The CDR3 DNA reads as TGTGCCAGCAGCCCGGGGGGGATTGAGACCCAGTACTTC. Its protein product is CASSPGGIETQYF.

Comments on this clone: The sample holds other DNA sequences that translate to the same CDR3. CDR3 DNA sequence: TGTGCCAGCAGTCTCGTCGGGACTAGCGGGATCAATGAGCAGTTCTTC. It yields the protein CASSLVGTSGINEQFF. This chain joins TRBV7-3 and TRBJ2-1, with 13 bases matching TRBD2. Losses at the gene ends were 6 bases for V and 6 bases for J; bases not matched to a gene: 8. The CDR3 runs 16 residues. Germline loops: CDR1 SGHTA, CDR2 FQGTGA.

Written as DNA, the CDR3 is TGTGCCAGCAGCCGACTACTAGATCCTGAGCAGTTCTTC. Its translation is CASSRLLDPEQFF. This chain links TRBV28 with TRBJ2-1, with D tentatively TRBD2 (5 bases). This CDR3 is 13 amino acids long. V dropped 6 bases and J dropped 9 bases, with 15 bases sitting between them. Germline assignment: CDR1 MDHEN and CDR2 SYDVKM. The full variable domain, with the rest looked up from reference TRBV28 and TRBJ2-1, is DVKVTQSSRYLVKRTGEKVFLECVQDMDHENMFWYRQDPGLGLRLIYFSYDVKMKEKGDIPEGYSVSREKKERFSLILESASTNQTSMYLCASSRLLDPEQFFGPGTRLTVL.

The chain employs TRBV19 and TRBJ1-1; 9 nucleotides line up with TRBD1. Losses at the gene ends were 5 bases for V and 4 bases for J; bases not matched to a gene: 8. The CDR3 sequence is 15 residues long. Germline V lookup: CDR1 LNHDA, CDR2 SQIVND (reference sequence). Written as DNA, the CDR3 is TGTGCCAGTAGTGTGAAACAGGGGGCGGGCACTGAAGCTTTCTTT. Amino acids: CASSVKQGAGTEAFF.

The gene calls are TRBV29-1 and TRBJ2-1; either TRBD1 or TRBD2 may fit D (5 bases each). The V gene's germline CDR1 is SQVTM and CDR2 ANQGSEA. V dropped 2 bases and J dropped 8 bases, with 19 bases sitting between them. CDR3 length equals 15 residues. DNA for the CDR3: TGCAGCGTTGAAAGGGGACGAGGAGGCACGGATGAGCAGTTCTTC. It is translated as CSVERGRGGTDEQFF.

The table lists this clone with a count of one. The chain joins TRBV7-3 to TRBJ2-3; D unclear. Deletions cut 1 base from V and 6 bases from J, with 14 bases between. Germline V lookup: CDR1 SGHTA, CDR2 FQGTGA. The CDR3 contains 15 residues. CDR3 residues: CASSLRASRSDTQYF. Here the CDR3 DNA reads TGTGCCAGCAGCTTAAGGGCAAGTCGAAGCGATACGCAGTATTTT.

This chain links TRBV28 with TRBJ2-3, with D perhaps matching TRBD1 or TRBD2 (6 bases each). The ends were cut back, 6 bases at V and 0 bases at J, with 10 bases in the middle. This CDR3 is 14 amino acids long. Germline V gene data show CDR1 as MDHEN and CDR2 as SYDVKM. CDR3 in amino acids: CASREGGSTDTQYF. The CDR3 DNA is TGTGCCAGCAGGGAGGGGGGAAGCACAGATACGCAGTATTTT.

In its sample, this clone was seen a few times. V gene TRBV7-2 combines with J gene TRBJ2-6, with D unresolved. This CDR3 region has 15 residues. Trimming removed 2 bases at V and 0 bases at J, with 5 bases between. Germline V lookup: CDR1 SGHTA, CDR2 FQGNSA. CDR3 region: CASSLFVSGANVLTF. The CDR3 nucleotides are TGTGCCAGCAGCTTATTTGTCTCTGGGGCCAACGTCCTGACTTTC.

The CDR3 DNA reads as TGTGCCAGCAGCTCAAGGGGGCTTGTCCGGGAGCTGTTTTTT. It yields the protein CASSSRGLVRELFF. The chain joins TRBV2 to TRBJ2-2; TRBD1 aligns across 7 bases. Unmatched junction bases numbered 10, after V lost 6 bases and J lost 9 bases. Germline-derived CDR1 and CDR2 are SNHLY and FYNNEI. The CDR3 has 14 amino acids.

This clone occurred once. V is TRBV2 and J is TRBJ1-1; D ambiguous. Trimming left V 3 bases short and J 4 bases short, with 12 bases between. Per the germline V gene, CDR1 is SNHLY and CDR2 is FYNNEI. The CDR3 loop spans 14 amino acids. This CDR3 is CASSEASRSTEAFF. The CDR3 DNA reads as TGTGCCAGCAGTGAGGCAAGTAGGAGCACTGAAGCTTTCTTT.

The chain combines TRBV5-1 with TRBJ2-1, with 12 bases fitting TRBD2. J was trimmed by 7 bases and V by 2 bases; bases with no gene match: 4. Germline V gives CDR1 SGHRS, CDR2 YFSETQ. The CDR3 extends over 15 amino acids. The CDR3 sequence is CASSLMLAGGNEQFF. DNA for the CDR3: TGCGCCAGCAGCTTAATGCTAGCGGGAGGGAATGAGCAGTTCTTC.

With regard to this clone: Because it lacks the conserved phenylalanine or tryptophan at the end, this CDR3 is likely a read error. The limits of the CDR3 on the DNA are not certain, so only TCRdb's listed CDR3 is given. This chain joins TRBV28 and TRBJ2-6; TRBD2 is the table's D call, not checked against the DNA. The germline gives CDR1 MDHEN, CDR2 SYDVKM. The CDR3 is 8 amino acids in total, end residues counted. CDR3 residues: CASTFGGG.

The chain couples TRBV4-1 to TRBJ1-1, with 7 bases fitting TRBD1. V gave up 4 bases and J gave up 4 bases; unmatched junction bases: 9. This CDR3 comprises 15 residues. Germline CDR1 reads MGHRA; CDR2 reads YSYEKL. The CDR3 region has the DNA TGCGCCAGCAGCCTAGAGGGACAGATGAGCACTGAAGCTTTCTTT. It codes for CASSLEGQMSTEAFF.

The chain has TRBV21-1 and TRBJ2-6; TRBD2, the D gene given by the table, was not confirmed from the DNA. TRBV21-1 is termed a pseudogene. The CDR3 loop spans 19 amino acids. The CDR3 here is CASSKIEGGDGSGANVLTF. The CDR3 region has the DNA TGTGCCAGCAGCAAAATAGAAGGGGGGGATGGCTCTGGGGCCAACGTCCTGACTTTC.

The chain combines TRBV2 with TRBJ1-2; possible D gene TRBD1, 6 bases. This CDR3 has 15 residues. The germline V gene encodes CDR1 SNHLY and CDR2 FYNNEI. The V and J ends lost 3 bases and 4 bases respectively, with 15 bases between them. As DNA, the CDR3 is TGTGCCAGCAGTGACGACAGGTTCCCAGGCTATGGCTACACCTTC. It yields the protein CASSDDRFPGYGYTF.

CDR3 loop: CASSSRTSGRTGELFF. The CDR3 region has the DNA TGTGCCAGCAGCTCGAGGACTAGCGGGAGAACCGGGGAGCTGTTTTTT. The chain combines TRBV11-3 with TRBJ2-2; 13 bases align to TRBD2. The germline gives CDR1 SGHNT, CDR2 YENEEA. Trimming at V came to 4 bases and at J to 5 bases, leaving 4 bases not matched to a gene. The CDR3 has 16 amino acids.

The CDR3 bases are TGTGCCAGCAGGACCGCTACAACAGTTCTCTCCTACGAGCAGTACTTC. It yields the protein CASRTATTVLSYEQYF. V is TRBV28 and J is TRBJ2-7; D gene ambiguous. The ends were cut back, 6 bases at V and 0 bases at J, with 18 bases in the middle. Germline CDR1 MDHEN, CDR2 SYDVKM. The CDR3 extends over 16 amino acids.

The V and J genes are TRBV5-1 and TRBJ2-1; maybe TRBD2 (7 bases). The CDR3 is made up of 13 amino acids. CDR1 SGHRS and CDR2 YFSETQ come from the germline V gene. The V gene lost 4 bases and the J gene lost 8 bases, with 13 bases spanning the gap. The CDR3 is CASSPGGRDEQFF. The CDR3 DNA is TGCGCCAGCAGCCCCGGGGGGCGGGATGAGCAGTTCTTC.

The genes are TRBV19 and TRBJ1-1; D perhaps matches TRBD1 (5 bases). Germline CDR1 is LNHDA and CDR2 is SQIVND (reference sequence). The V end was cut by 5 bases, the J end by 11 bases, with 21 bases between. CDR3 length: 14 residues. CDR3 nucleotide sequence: TGTGCCAGTAGTCCTCGCGGGGCGGTCCGGTCGGCTTTCTTT. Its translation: CASSPRGAVRSAFF.

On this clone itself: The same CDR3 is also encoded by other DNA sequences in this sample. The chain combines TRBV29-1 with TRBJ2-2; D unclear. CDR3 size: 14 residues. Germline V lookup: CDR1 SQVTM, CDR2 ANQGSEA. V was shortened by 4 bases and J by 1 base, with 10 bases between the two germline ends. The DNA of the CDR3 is TGCAGCGTTGTCGGTCTCTTGAACACCGGGGAGCTGTTTTTT. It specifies CSVVGLLNTGELFF.